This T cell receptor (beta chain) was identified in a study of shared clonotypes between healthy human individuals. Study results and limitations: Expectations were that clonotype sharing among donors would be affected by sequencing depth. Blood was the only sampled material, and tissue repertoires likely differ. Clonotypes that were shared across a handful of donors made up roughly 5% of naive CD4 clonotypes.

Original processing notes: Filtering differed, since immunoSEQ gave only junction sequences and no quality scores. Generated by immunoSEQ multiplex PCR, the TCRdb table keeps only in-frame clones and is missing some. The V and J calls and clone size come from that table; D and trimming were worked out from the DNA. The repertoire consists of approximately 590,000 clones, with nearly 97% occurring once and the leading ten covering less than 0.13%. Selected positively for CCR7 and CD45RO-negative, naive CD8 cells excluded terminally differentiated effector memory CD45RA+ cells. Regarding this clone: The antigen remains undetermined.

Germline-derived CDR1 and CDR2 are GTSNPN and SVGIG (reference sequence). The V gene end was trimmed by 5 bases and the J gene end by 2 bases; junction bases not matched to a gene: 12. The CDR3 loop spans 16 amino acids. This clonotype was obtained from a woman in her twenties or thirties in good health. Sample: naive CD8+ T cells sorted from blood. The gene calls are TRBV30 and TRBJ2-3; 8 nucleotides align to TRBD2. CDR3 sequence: CAWLLGGGGPTDTQYF. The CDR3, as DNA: TGTGCCTGGTTACTCGGGGGGGGCGGACCCACAGATACGCAGTATTTT.